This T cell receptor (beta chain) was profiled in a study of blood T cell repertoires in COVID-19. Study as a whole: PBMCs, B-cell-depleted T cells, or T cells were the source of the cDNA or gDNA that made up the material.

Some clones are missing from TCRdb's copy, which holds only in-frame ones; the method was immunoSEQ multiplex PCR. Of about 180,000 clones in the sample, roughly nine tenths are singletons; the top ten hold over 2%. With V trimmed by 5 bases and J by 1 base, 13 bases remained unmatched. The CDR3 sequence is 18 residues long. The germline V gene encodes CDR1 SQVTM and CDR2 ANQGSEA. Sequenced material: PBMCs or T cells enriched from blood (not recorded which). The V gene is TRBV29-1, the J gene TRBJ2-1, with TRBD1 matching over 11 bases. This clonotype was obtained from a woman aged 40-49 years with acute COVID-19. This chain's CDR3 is CSVWVPGQGGLSYNEQFF. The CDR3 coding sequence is TGCAGCGTTTGGGTCCCGGGACAGGGGGGCTTGTCCTACAATGAGCAGTTCTTC.